The T cell receptor beta chain described here comes from a study of human T cells and chemical hapten exposure. The V end lost 4 bases, the J end lost 6 bases, and 7 bases lay between the germline ends. Germline loops: CDR1 SGHTA, CDR2 FQGNSA. This CDR3 has 12 residues. Unique molecular identifiers were attached to individual cDNA molecules during library preparation. TCRdb reanalysed the RACE reads using MiXCR and keeps one entry per CDR3 protein. The sample contains fewer than 300,000 distinct CDR3 sequences, roughly 8.9% of which appear only once. Documented time point: pre-sensitization, week 0. Treatment given: therapeutic diphenylcyclopropenone sensitization with weekly scalp DPC.

The specimen comprised whole blood, sampled in connection with sensitization to the hapten diphenylcyclopropenone (DPC). The TCR was taken from a woman between 35 and 50 years old with alopecia areata. Some clones in this sample may be carry-over from other donors' samples. The chain has TRBV7-2 and TRBJ2-1; D ambiguous. CDR3 loop: CASSSTLNEQFF. The DNA for the CDR3 is TGTGCCAGCAGCTCTACTCTCAATGAGCAGTTCTTC. Combining the CDR3 with reference TRBV7-2 and TRBJ2-1 gives the whole variable domain GAGVSQSPSNKVTEKGKDVELRCDPISGHTALYWYRQSLGQGLEFLIYFQGNSAPDKSGLPSDRFSAERTGGSVSTLTIQRTQQEDSAVYLCASSSTLNEQFFGPGTRLTVL.